A single T cell receptor (beta chain) is shown here with its context. No cognate antigen has been identified for it. No base quality values were provided; no much bigger clone lies one nucleotide off. These data belong to a study of blood T cell repertoires in COVID-19 (dated by TCRdb to the early 2020s). General notes on the study: Collaborator samples came from the United States, Italy and Spain and covered acute and convalescent phases of COVID-19. The dataset comprised deeply sampled blood TCRbeta repertoires from subjects exposed to, actively infected with, or recovered from COVID-19. The samples were drawn from the first 160 participants of the ongoing ImmuneRACE study and from over 950 subjects provided by 6 global collaborators. The sample metadata nearly always contained a de-identified subject ID, COVID-19 status, age in years and sex. A freely available public database, intended as a resource for researchers studying the immune response to SARS-CoV-2, is where the repertoires were released. The material from the prospective study consisted of cDNA or gDNA derived from T cells, B-cell-depleted T cells, or PBMCs. Where HLA class I and class II types were available, the types were taken from metadata supplied by the sample provider, not from assay-based typing.

Via the germline V gene (reference sequence), CDR1 is GTSNPN and CDR2 SVGIG. V is pruned by 2 bases and J by 5 bases, leaving 15 bases of the junction without a gene match. Reading from cysteine to phenylalanine, the CDR3 counts 18 amino acids. The kept DNA is CDR3 alone, 54 bases in frame from the first base. TCRbeta CDR3 regions were amplified from genomic DNA by means of the immunoSEQ Assay, a bias-controlled multiplex PCR. The published analysis was carried out like this. Nucleated cell counts per sample were estimated from amplification of reference gene primers within the assay. To quantify the absolute abundance of each unique TCRbeta CDR3 rearrangement, sequence reads were collapsed and filtered. For each sample, productive Simpson clonality was calculated as the square root of Simpson's diversity index across productive rearrangements. TCRdb holds this immuneACCESS table with in-frame rearrangements only. Some clones are missing; in checked studies, unresolved V genes explain under half, and the rest has no known cause. Clone size and the V and J calls come from that table; the DNA yielded D and trimming. The sample data list roughly 340,000 clones, and approximately 87% of these were observed just once. Nearly 6.5% of the sample lies in the top ten.

The paper's findings and limits, for the study overall: How much clinical and demographic metadata was included differed by source and by participant, and the metadata was provided uncurated.

At one collaborating source in Seattle, patients were enrolled during active infection and were followed longitudinally through the course of disease. Each collaborating institution followed its own protocols to collect whole blood in K2EDTA tubes. For TCRbeta analysis, collaborator samples were shipped as frozen whole blood, as isolated PBMCs, or as DNA extracted from either sample type. Recombination linked TRBV30 to TRBJ2-1; TRBD2 aligns with 10 central bases. The source material was peripheral blood. The sequence was obtained from a woman between 45 and 60 years old with COVID-19, enrolled during active disease. The nucleotide sequence is given as TGTGCCTGGAGTCCTGTACCAACTAGCGGGAAACCCCACAATGAGCAGTTCTTC. It is translated as CAWSPVPTSGKPHNEQFF.